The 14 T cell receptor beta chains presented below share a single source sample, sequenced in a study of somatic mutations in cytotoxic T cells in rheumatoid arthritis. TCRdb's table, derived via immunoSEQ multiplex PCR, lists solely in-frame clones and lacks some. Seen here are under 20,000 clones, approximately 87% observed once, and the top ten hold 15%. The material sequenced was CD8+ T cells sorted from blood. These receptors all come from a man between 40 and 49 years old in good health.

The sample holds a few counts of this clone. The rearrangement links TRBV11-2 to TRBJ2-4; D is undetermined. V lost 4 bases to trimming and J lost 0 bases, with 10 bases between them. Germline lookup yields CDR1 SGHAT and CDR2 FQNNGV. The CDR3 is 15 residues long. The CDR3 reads CASSSLPLAKNIQYF. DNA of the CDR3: TGTGCCAGCAGCTCATTACCCCTAGCCAAAAACATTCAGTACTTC.

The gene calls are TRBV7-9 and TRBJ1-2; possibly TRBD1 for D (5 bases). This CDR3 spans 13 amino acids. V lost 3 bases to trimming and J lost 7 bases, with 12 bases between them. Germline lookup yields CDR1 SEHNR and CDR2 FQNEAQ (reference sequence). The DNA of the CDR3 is TGTGCCAGCAGCTTGGGCCTAGGGGCTGGCTACACCTTC. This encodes CASSLGLGAGYTF.

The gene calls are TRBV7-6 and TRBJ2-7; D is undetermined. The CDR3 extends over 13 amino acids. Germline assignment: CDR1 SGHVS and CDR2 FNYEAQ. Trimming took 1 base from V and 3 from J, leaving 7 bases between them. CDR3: CASSLGPNYEQYF. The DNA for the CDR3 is TGTGCCAGCAGCTTAGGGCCCAACTACGAGCAGTACTTC. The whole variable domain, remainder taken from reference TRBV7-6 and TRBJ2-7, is GAGVSQSPRYKVTKRGQDVALRCDPISGHVSLYWYRQALGQGPEFLTYFNYEAQQDKSGLPNDRFSAERPEGSISTLTIQRTEQRDSAMYRCASSLGPNYEQYFGPGTRLTVT.

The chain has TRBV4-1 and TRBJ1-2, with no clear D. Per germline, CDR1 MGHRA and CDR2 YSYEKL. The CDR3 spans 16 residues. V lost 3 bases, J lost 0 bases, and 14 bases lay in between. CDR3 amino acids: CASSQGLQNANYGYTF. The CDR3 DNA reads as TGCGCCAGCAGCCAGGGCCTGCAGAACGCTAACTATGGCTACACCTTC.

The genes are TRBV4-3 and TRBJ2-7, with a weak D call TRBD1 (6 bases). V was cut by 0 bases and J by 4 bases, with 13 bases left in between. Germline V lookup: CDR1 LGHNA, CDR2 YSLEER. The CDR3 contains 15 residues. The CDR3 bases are TGCGCCAGCAGCCAAGACGCACAGGGTGGGTACGAGCAGTACTTC. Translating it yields CASSQDAQGGYEQYF.

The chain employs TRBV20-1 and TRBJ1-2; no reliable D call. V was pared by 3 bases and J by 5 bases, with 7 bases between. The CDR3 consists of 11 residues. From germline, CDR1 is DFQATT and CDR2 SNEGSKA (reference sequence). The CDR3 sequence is CSASAGYGYTF. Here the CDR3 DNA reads TGCAGTGCTAGTGCAGGTTATGGCTACACCTTC.

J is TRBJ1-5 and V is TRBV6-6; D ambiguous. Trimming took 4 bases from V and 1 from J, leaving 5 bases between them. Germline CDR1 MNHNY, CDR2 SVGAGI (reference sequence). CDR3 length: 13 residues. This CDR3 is CASSSNSNQPQHF. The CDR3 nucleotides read TGTGCCAGCAGTTCTAACAGCAATCAGCCCCAGCATTTT.

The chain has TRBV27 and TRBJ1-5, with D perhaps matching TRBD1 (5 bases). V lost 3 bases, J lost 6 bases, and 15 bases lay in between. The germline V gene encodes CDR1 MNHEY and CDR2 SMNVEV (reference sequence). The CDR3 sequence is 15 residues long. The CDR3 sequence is CASSFTSTGGQPQHF. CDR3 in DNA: TGTGCCAGCAGTTTTACGTCCACTGGGGGTCAGCCCCAGCATTTT.

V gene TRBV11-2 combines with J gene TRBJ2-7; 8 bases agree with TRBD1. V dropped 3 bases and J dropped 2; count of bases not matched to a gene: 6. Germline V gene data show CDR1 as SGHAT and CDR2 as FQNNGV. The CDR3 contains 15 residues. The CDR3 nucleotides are TGTGCCAGCAGCTTGACAGGGGCAACCCCCTACGAGCAGTACTTC. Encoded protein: CASSLTGATPYEQYF.

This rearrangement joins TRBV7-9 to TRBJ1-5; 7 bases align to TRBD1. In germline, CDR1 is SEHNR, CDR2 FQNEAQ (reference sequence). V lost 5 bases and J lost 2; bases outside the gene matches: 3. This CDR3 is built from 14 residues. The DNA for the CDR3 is TGTGCCAGCAGCGATGGACAGGGCAATCAGCCCCAGCATTTT. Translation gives CASSDGQGNQPQHF. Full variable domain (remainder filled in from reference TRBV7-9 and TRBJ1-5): DTGVSQNPRHKITKRGQNVTFRCDPISEHNRLYWYRQTLGQGPEFLTYFQNEAQLEKSRLLSDRFSAERPKGSFSTLEIQRTEQGDSAMYLCASSDGQGNQPQHFGDGTRLSIL.

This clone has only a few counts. The CDR3 loop is CASSLGAGITSTDTQYF. CDR3 in DNA: TGTGCCAGCAGCTTAGGGGCAGGTATCACTAGCACAGATACGCAGTATTTT. The V gene is TRBV7-2, the J gene TRBJ2-3; no reliable D call. The CDR3 has 17 amino acids. Germline V gene data show CDR1 as SGHTA and CDR2 as FQGNSA. V lost 1 base to trimming and J lost 0 bases, with 14 bases between them.

CDR3 sequence reads: CASSQDSSGGGYEQYF. CDR3 nucleotide sequence: TGCGCCAGCAGCCAAGATTCGAGCGGAGGTGGCTACGAGCAGTACTTC. The chain has TRBV4-3 and TRBJ2-7; maybe TRBD2 (5 bases). Germline V CDR1 and CDR2: LGHNA, YSLEER. CDR3 length: 16 amino acids. The V end lost 0 bases, the J end lost 3 bases, and 15 bases lay between the germline ends.

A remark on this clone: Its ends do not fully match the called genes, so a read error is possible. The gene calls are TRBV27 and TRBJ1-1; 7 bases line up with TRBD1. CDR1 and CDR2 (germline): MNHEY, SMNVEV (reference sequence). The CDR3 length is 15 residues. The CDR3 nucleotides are TGTGCCGGCAGAGTACAGGGGAGGGGGGGCACTGAAGCTTTCTTT. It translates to CAGRVQGRGGTEAFF.

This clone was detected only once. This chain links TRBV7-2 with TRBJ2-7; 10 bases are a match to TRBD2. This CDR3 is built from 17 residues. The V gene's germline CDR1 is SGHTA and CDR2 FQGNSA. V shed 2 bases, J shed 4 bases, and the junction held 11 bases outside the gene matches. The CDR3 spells CASSLSVPSGSGYEQYF. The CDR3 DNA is TGTGCCAGCAGCTTAAGTGTGCCTAGCGGGAGCGGGTACGAGCAGTACTTC.